This T cell receptor (beta chain) came from a study of blood T cell repertoires in COVID-19. Across the study: Sites in the United States, Italy and Spain provided acute and convalescent COVID-19 samples. PBMCs, B-cell-depleted T cells, or T cells were the source of the cDNA or gDNA that made up the material.

Trimming took 6 bases from V and 4 from J, leaving 14 bases between them. This CDR3 region has 14 residues. The germline V gene encodes CDR1 MNHEY and CDR2 SMNVEV (reference sequence). Original processing notes: The authors estimated nucleated cell counts from reference gene primer amplification. The protocol was immunoSEQ multiplex PCR, while the TCRdb copy is restricted to in-frame clones and leaves out a portion. The DNA gave D and trimming, while V, J and clone size come from that table. Of about 120,000 clones detected, around four fifths appear once; the ten largest clones hold approximately 2.5%.

The material sequenced was peripheral blood. The origin of this receptor is a man aged 25 to 40 with acute or convalescent COVID-19. The gene calls are TRBV27 and TRBJ2-3; D may be TRBD2 (6 bases). CDR3 residues: CASREGTSADTQYF. The CDR3 DNA sequence: TGTGCCAGCAGGGAGGGGACTTCAGCAGATACGCAGTATTTT.